One and the same sample provided the 17 T cell receptor beta chains below, sequenced in a study of a mutant IDH1 vaccine in newly diagnosed glioma. Libraries were prepared by immunoSEQ multiplex PCR; TCRdb keeps only in-frame clonotypes and omits some of them. The repertoire holds around 26,000 clones, with 70% as singletons. Time point meaning: week 11, during vaccination. Topical imiquimod accompanied each vaccine dose, which consisted of 300 ug of mutant IDH1 20-mer peptide. No antigen has been identified for these receptors. The sample in question was peripheral blood mononuclear cells (PBMCs), obtained from a glioma patient whose treatment included an IDH1 peptide vaccine. Receptors were obtained from a man aged 18 to 29 with glioma. Some clones in this sample may be carry-over from other donors' samples.

This CDR3 reads CATSRDSQGNEQYF. The CDR3, as DNA: TGTGCCACCAGCAGAGATAGTCAGGGGAACGAGCAGTACTTC. This rearrangement joins TRBV15 to TRBJ2-7; possible D gene TRBD1, 6 bases. This CDR3 is 14 amino acids long. Germline lookup yields CDR1 LNHNV and CDR2 YYDKDF (reference sequence). Trimming cost V 0 bases and J 5 bases, with 11 bases left between them.

V and J are TRBV7-2 and TRBJ2-1; 10 nucleotides match TRBD2. This CDR3 has 13 amino acids. The V gene end was trimmed by 2 bases and the J gene end by 10 bases; junction bases not matched to a gene: 2. CDR1 SGHTA and CDR2 FQGNSA come from the germline V gene. Here the CDR3 reads CASSLTLAGEQFF. Written as DNA, the CDR3 is TGTGCCAGCAGCTTAACACTAGCGGGGGAGCAGTTCTTC. The full variable domain, rest sourced from reference TRBV7-2 and TRBJ2-1, is GAGVSQSPSNKVTEKGKDVELRCDPISGHTALYWYRQSLGQGLEFLIYFQGNSAPDKSGLPSDRFSAERTGGSVSTLTIQRTQQEDSAVYLCASSLTLAGEQFFGPGTRLTVL.

Only a few counts were recorded for this clone. The chain uses TRBV5-6 and TRBJ2-7; unclear D gene. The CDR3 runs to 12 residues. Looked up from germline, CDR1 is SGHDT and CDR2 is YYEEEE. The V gene lost 4 bases and the J gene lost 2 bases, with 7 bases spanning the gap. The CDR3 here is CASSLTPYEQYF. CDR3 coding DNA: TGTGCCAGCAGCCTGACCCCCTACGAGCAGTACTTC. Filled out from reference TRBV5-6 and TRBJ2-7, the complete variable domain reads DAGVTQSPTHLIKTRGQQVTLRCSPKSGHDTVSWYQQALGQGPQFIFQYYEEEERQRGNFPDRFSGHQFPNYSSELNVNALLLGDSALYLCASSLTPYEQYFGPGTRLTVT.

This chain links TRBV4-3 with TRBJ2-1; perhaps TRBD2 as D (6 bases). The V end was cut by 4 bases, the J end by 7 bases, with 23 bases between. The CDR3 sequence is 17 residues long. Germline values: CDR1 LGHNA, CDR2 YSLEER. CDR3 nucleotides: TGCGCCAGCAGCCGATCAGGCTCGGGACTTAAGTTAAATGAGCAGTTCTTC. Protein product: CASSRSGSGLKLNEQFF.

V usage is TRBV4-3 and J usage is TRBJ2-7; D possibly uses TRBD1 or TRBD2 (5 bases each). V was trimmed by 1 base and J by 5 bases, leaving 18 bases between them. The CDR3 covers 16 residues. From germline, CDR1 is LGHNA and CDR2 YSLEER. The CDR3 DNA reads TGCGCCAGCAGCCAAGGGCGGGCAGGGAAGAGCCACGAGCAGTACTTC. This gives the protein CASSQGRAGKSHEQYF.

The chain carries TRBV6-5 and TRBJ1-5; D remains ambiguous. This CDR3 comprises 13 residues. V lost 6 bases and J lost 5, with 11 bases in between. Germline V CDR1 and CDR2: MNHEY, SVGAGI. Written as DNA, the CDR3 is TGTGCCAGCAGCCAGGTCGCTTATCAGCCCCAGCATTTT. Residues: CASSQVAYQPQHF.

This clone occurred once. The chain has TRBV10-3 and TRBJ2-7; no clear D. Trimming pared 6 bases from V and 6 bases from J, leaving 18 bases between. The CDR3 loop spans 14 amino acids. Germline V CDR1 and CDR2: ENHRY, SYGVKD. This CDR3 reads CAISPSGLFTEQYF. CDR3 sequence (DNA): TGTGCCATCAGCCCGTCCGGTCTCTTCACCGAGCAGTACTTC.

CDR3 protein: CASRKGNTGELFF. CDR3 DNA sequence: TGTGCCAGCAGAAAGGGCAACACCGGGGAGCTGTTTTTT. The chain links TRBV5-6 to TRBJ2-2; D remains unclear. Germline V gene lookup returns CDR1 SGHDT and CDR2 YYEEEE. This CDR3 contains 13 residues. V dropped 5 bases and J dropped 2 bases, with 7 bases sitting between them.

This chain connects TRBV28 to TRBJ1-1; D not resolved. The CDR3 has 13 amino acids. Germline CDR1 reads MDHEN; CDR2 reads SYDVKM. Trimming left V 8 bases short and J 0 bases short, with 10 bases between. CDR3 sequence reads: CASAPRLNTEAFF. The DNA of the CDR3 is TGTGCCAGCGCCCCGCGCTTGAACACTGAAGCTTTCTTT.

V usage is TRBV12-5 and J usage is TRBJ1-1; tentatively, D is TRBD1 (5 bases). The germline V gene encodes CDR1 LGHNT and CDR2 FRNRAP. V lost 5 bases, J lost 4 bases, and 20 bases lay in between. This CDR3 is 16 amino acids long. The DNA of the CDR3 is TGTGCTAGTGGTACGAGCGCCGGGTTCGGGGGCACTGAAGCTTTCTTT. Protein sequence: CASGTSAGFGGTEAFF.

V usage is TRBV19 and J usage is TRBJ1-1; TRBD1 matches at 9 bases. Germline CDR1 is LNHDA and CDR2 is SQIVND (reference sequence). V was pared by 4 bases and J by 3 bases, with 6 bases of the junction left unmatched. This CDR3 comprises 15 residues. CDR3 residues: CASSTGQGTDTEAFF. Written as DNA, the CDR3 is TGTGCCAGTAGTACGGGACAGGGAACCGACACTGAAGCTTTCTTT.

In its sample, this clone was seen a few times. This rearrangement joins TRBV7-2 to TRBJ2-1; D not resolved. Trimming removed 2 bases from V and 7 bases from J, with 24 bases in between. The CDR3 totals 18 residues. CDR1 is SGHTA and CDR2 is FQGNSA in the germline V gene. In DNA form, the CDR3 reads TGTGCCAGCAGCTTAAACAGCCTCCTCACCCTCGACTGGAATGAGCAGTTCTTC. It translates to CASSLNSLLTLDWNEQFF.

The V and J genes are TRBV11-2 and TRBJ1-2; possible D gene TRBD1, 5 bases. The CDR3 totals 13 residues. V was pared by 4 bases and J by 5 bases, with 11 bases between. Germline assignment: CDR1 SGHAT and CDR2 FQNNGV. The CDR3 bases are TGTGCCAGCAGCTCCGGGACTCCATATGGCTACACCTTC. Its protein is CASSSGTPYGYTF.

J is TRBJ2-4 and V is TRBV7-8, with D uncertain. The CDR3 extends over 16 amino acids. Per germline, CDR1 SGHVS and CDR2 FQNEAQ. Trimming left V 1 base short and J 1 base short, with 11 bases between. In DNA, the CDR3 is TGTGCCAGCAGCTTAGGGAGCTCTTTGGCCAAAAACATTCAGTACTTC. It encodes CASSLGSSLAKNIQYF.

This clone occurred a few times. The DNA for the CDR3 is TGTGCCAGCACCTACCAATCTGGAAACACCATATATTTT. It codes for CASTYQSGNTIYF. The chain employs TRBV11-2 and TRBJ1-3; D is ambiguous. V was cut by 7 bases and J by 1 base, with 8 bases left in between. In germline, CDR1 is SGHAT, CDR2 FQNNGV. CDR3 length: 13 residues.

The V call is TRBV2, the J call TRBJ2-7, with TRBD2 identical over 7 bases. Germline CDR1 is SNHLY and CDR2 is FYNNEI. The length of the CDR3 is 16 residues. Trimming at V came to 1 base and at J to 1 base, leaving 7 bases not matched to a gene. DNA of the CDR3: TGTGCCAGCAGTGAAGGGGGTTGGGGGGGGTCCTACGAGCAGTACTTC. Translation: CASSEGGWGGSYEQYF.

The chain has TRBV11-3 and TRBJ2-6, with unresolved D. CDR3 length equals 15 residues. Germline-derived CDR1 and CDR2 are SGHNT and YENEEA. V was pared by 5 bases and J by 0 bases, with 8 bases between. The DNA for the CDR3 is TGTGCCAGCAGCGTGGGCTACTCTGGGGCCAACGTCCTGACTTTC. Translated, it gives CASSVGYSGANVLTF.